A selection of T cell receptor beta chains follows, all from one sample in a study of blood T cell repertoires in COVID-19. Sequencing used immunoSEQ multiplex PCR; TCRdb keeps in-frame clones, though not all of them. The data contain 130,000 to 150,000 clones, 88% of them singletons. Sequenced input: peripheral blood. The receptors were gathered from a human donor in a cohort sampled during active COVID-19. The CDR3 runs from the conserved cysteine through the conserved F or W. A D gene is named only where the DNA matches it firmly. Where a row states a size, it is once, few, many or the class of an expanded clone; other rows omit it.

TRBV10-3,TRBJ2-5,once,TRBD1,CAINSDRGIAQYF,TGTGCCATCAACTCAGACAGGGGGATTGCCCAGTACTTC
TRBV27,TRBJ2-3,-,TRBD1,CASSLAPPTGGLRGTDTQYF,TGTGCCAGCAGTTTAGCCCCTCCCACAGGGGGCCTTAGGGGCACAGATACGCAGTATTTT
TRBV27,TRBJ2-4,once,-,CASSLSGRAPTVQYF,TGTGCCAGCAGTTTATCGGGTAGAGCGCCGACAGTTCAGTACTTC
TRBV5-1,TRBJ1-4,-,-,CASSLEPAVATNEKLFF,TGCGCCAGCAGCTTGGAACCGGCGGTGGCAACTAATGAAAAACTGTTTTTT
TRBV7-9,TRBJ2-3,once,-,CASSAGRLREITDTQYF,TGTGCCAGCAGCGCGGGGCGGTTACGGGAGATAACAGATACGCAGTATTTT
TRBV14,TRBJ2-5,-,-,CASSPGGNQETQYF,TGTGCCAGCAGCCCCGGAGGAAATCAAGAGACCCAGTACTTC
TRBV5-1,TRBJ2-2,-,TRBD1,CASSPYGTGILNTGELFF,TGCGCCAGCAGCCCCTACGGGACAGGGATATTGAACACCGGGGAGCTGTTTTTT
TRBV7-2,TRBJ2-3,once,TRBD2,CASSSESGAFTDTQYF,TGTGCCAGCAGCTCGGAAAGCGGGGCCTTCACAGATACGCAGTATTTT
TRBV11-1,TRBJ2-5,-,TRBD1,CASSLDRGETQYF,TGTGCCAGCAGCTTAGACAGGGGAGAGACCCAGTACTTC
TRBV19,TRBJ2-7,-,-,CASSPVGGHEQYF,TGTGCCAGTAGCCCCGTAGGTGGGCACGAGCAGTACTTC
TRBV3-1/TRBV3-2,TRBJ2-7,once,-,CASNGGGYEQYF,TGTGCCAGCAATGGTGGCGGCTACGAGCAGTACTTC
TRBV5-5,TRBJ2-2,-,-,CASSLGLAKVRELFF,TGTGCCAGCAGCTTGGGTCTAGCGAAAGTCAGGGAGCTGTTTTTT
TRBV4-3,TRBJ2-7,-,-,CASRTEPGAYEQYF,TGCGCCAGCAGGACCGAACCGGGGGCCTACGAGCAGTACTTC
TRBV7-9,TRBJ1-6,few,-,CASAPAQGTSPLHF,TGTGCCAGCGCCCCAGCCCAGGGGACTTCACCCCTCCACTTT